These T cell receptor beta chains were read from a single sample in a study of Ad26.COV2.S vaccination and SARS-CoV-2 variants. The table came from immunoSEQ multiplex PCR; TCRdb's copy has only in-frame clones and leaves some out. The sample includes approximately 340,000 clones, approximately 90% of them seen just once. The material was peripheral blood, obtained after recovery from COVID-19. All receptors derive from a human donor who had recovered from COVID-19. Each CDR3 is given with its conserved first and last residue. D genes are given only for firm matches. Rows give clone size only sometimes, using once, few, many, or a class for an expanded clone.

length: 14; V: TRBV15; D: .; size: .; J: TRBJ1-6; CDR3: CATSRVGWNSPLHF; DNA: TGTGCCACCAGCAGAGTGGGCTGGAATTCACCCCTCCACTTT
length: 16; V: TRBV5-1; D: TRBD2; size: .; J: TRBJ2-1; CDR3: CASSLRSALARNEQFF; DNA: TGCGCCAGCAGCTTGAGGTCGGCACTAGCGAGGAATGAGCAGTTCTTC
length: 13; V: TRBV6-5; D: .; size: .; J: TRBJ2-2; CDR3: CAGYDPNTGELFF; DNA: TGTGCCGGTTACGACCCCAACACCGGGGAGCTGTTTTTT
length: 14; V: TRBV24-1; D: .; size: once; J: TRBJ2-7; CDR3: CATRPPDPSYEQYF; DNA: TGTGCCACCAGACCCCCGGACCCGTCCTACGAGCAGTACTTC
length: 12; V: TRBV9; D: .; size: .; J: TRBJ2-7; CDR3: CASSVVDSEQYF; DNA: TGTGCCAGCAGCGTAGTAGACTCCGAGCAGTACTTC
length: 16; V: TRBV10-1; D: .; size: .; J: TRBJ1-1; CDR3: CASSPGDAKGNTEAFF; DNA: TGCGCCAGCAGTCCAGGGGACGCAAAAGGGAACACTGAAGCTTTCTTT
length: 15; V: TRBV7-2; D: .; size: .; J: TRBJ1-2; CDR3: CASSFRADPNYGYTF; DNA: TGTGCCAGCAGCTTTCGGGCAGATCCAAACTATGGCTACACCTTC
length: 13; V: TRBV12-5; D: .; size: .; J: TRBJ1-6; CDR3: CASAQTVTSPLHF; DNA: TGTGCTAGTGCCCAGACCGTGACTTCACCCCTCCACTTT
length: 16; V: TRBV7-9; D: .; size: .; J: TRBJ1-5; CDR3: CASSLFLTGGAQPQHF; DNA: TGTGCCAGCAGCTTATTTCTGACAGGTGGGGCTCAGCCCCAGCATTTT
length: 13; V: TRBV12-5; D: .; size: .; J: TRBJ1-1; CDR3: CASGLSGNTEAFF; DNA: TGTGCTAGTGGTTTGAGCGGGAACACTGAAGCTTTCTTT
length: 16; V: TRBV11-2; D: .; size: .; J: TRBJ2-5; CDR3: CASRQFGTLLGETQYF; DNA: TGTGCCAGCAGGCAATTCGGGACACTCCTGGGGGAGACCCAGTACTTC
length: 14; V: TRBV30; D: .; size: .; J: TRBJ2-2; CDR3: CAWSPVGVHGELFF; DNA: TGTGCCTGGAGTCCTGTAGGGGTACACGGGGAGCTGTTTTTT
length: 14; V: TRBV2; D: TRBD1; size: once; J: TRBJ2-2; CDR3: CASSGTGSTGELFF; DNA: TGTGCCAGCAGCGGGACAGGAAGCACCGGGGAGCTGTTTTTT
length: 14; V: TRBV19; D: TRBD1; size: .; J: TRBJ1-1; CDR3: CASSLRQGHTEAFF; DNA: TGTGCCAGTAGCCTGAGACAGGGCCACACTGAAGCTTTCTTT
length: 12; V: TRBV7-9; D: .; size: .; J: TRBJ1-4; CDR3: CASSPTSEKLFF; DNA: TGTGCCAGCAGCCCTACGAGCGAAAAACTGTTTTTT
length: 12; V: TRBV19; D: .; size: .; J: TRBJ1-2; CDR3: CASRPPGDSYTF; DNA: TGTGCCAGTCGCCCCCCAGGTGACAGCTACACCTTC
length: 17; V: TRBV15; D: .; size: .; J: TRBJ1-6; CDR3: CATSRPGGDTGNSPLHF; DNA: TGTGCCACCAGCAGACCGGGGGGGGACACGGGGAATTCACCCCTCCACTTT
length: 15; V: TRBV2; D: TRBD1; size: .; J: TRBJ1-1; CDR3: CASREGQGKITEAFF; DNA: TGTGCCAGCAGAGAGGGACAGGGTAAGATCACTGAAGCTTTCTTT
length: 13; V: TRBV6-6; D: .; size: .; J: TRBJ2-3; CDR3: CATHSGPTDTQYF; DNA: TGTGCCACTCATTCGGGGCCGACAGATACGCAGTATTTT
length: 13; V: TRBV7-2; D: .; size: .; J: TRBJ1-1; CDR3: CASSLTRETEAFF; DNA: TGTGCCAGCAGCTTAACCAGGGAAACTGAAGCTTTCTTT